This passage covers 29 T cell receptor beta chains from one sample sequenced in a study of a mutant IDH1 vaccine in newly diagnosed glioma. Using immunoSEQ multiplex PCR, the repertoire was profiled, and TCRdb retains in-frame clones only, with some absent. The sample consists of over 55,000 clones, around 82% of them appearing once. Their recognized antigens are unknown. Noted time point: week 5, during vaccination. All doses held 300 ug of mutant IDH1 20-mer peptide, with topical imiquimod. This specimen consisted of PBMCs, obtained from a glioma patient whose treatment included an IDH1 peptide vaccine. The receptors shown here come from a woman aged 18-35 years with glioma. Some clones in this sample may be carry-over from other donors' samples.

The V and J genes are TRBV6-6 and TRBJ2-3; D is unclear. The CDR3 spans 11 residues. V was clipped by 6 bases and J by 5 bases, with 6 bases between them. The germline CDR1 and CDR2 sequences are MNHNY and SVGAGI (reference sequence). CDR3 region: CASSPKDTQYF. The CDR3 DNA reads TGTGCCAGCAGCCCAAAAGATACGCAGTATTTT.

The chain employs TRBV7-7 and TRBJ1-1; D gene unclear. Germline values: CDR1 SSHAT, CDR2 FNYEAQ (reference sequence). This CDR3 comprises 13 residues. V gave up 5 bases and J gave up 3 bases, with 10 bases separating them. The CDR3 loop reads CASSLSEDTEAFF. The CDR3 DNA reads as TGTGCCAGCAGCCTCAGCGAGGACACTGAAGCTTTCTTT.

Only a few counts were recorded for this clone. The chain combines TRBV9 with TRBJ1-5; 7 bases map to TRBD1. CDR1 is SGDLS, CDR2 YYNGEE, per germline. The CDR3 has 13 amino acids. After removal of 4 bases from V and 6 bases from J, the junction contained 4 bases not matched to a gene. The CDR3 loop is CASSTTGFQPQHF. The CDR3 DNA follows: TGTGCCAGCAGCACGACAGGGTTTCAGCCCCAGCATTTT. The entire variable domain, with the rest obtained from reference TRBV9 and TRBJ1-5, is as follows: DSGVTQTPKHLITATGQRVTLRCSPRSGDLSVYWYQQSLDQGLQFLIQYYNGEERAKGNILERFSAQQFPDLHSELNLSSLELGDSALYFCASSTTGFQPQHFGDGTRLSIL.

The chain joins TRBV2 to TRBJ1-1, with D maybe TRBD1 (6 bases). Germline V gives CDR1 SNHLY, CDR2 FYNNEI. V was shortened by 0 bases and J by 3 bases, with 17 bases between the two germline ends. The CDR3 length is 17 residues. In DNA, the CDR3 is TGTGCCAGCAGTGAAGCTAACCTAGGGGGAAGGGACACTGAAGCTTTCTTT. Protein: CASSEANLGGRDTEAFF.

The chain combines TRBV5-4 with TRBJ2-7, with TRBD2 matching 9 bases. V trimming: 0 bases; J trimming: 3 bases; junction bases outside the gene matches: 1. The V gene's germline CDR1 is SGHNT and CDR2 YYREEE (reference sequence). The CDR3 totals 14 residues. The CDR3 coding sequence is TGTGCCAGCAGCTTGGGCGGGGGGGACTACGAGCAGTACTTC. The encoded protein is CASSLGGGDYEQYF. The entire variable domain, with the rest obtained from reference TRBV5-4 and TRBJ2-7, is as follows: ETGVTQSPTHLIKTRGQQVTLRCSSQSGHNTVSWYQQALGQGPQFIFQYYREEENGRGNFPPRFSGLQFPNYSSELNVNALELDDSALYLCASSLGGGDYEQYFGPGTRLTVT.

In this sample, this clone turned up once. The chain combines TRBV6-6 with TRBJ2-1; 12 bases are a match to TRBD2. J was trimmed by 4 bases and V by 6 bases; bases with no gene match: 4. Germline V CDR1 and CDR2: MNHNY, SVGAGI (reference sequence). This CDR3 region has 15 residues. CDR3 sequence reads: CASSPGLAGYNEQFF. The CDR3 coding sequence is TGTGCCAGCAGCCCTGGACTAGCGGGGTACAATGAGCAGTTCTTC.

V usage is TRBV10-1 and J usage is TRBJ2-5; the D gene is possibly TRBD2 (6 bases). From germline, CDR1 is WNHNN and CDR2 SYGVQD (reference sequence). The V end lost 10 bases, the J end lost 7 bases, and 19 bases lay between the germline ends. This CDR3 is 13 amino acids long. The CDR3 DNA sequence: TGCGCCACCATAGCGGTCGTGGGGAGGACCCAGTACTTC. Translation: CATIAVVGRTQYF.

The genes are TRBV4-2 and TRBJ2-5; D is perhaps TRBD1 or TRBD2 (5 bases each). V lost 5 bases and J 1 base, leaving 14 bases between the germline ends. CDR3 size: 15 residues. Germline V gives CDR1 LGHNA, CDR2 YNFKEQ. This CDR3 reads CASSNFRDPQETQYF. In DNA, the CDR3 is TGTGCCAGCAGCAACTTCAGGGACCCCCAAGAGACCCAGTACTTC.

This clone was seen only once. V gene TRBV29-1 combines with J gene TRBJ1-1, with 11 bases lining up with TRBD1. This CDR3 comprises 14 residues. J gave up 11 bases and V 1 base, and 9 bases lay outside the gene matches. CDR1 is SQVTM and CDR2 is ANQGSEA in the germline V gene. The CDR3 nucleotides are TGCAGCGTTGAAGGGGACAGGGGGGCCCTATGGGCTTTCTTT. Its protein product is CSVEGDRGALWAFF.

This clone appeared a single time. The J gene is TRBJ2-7, the V gene TRBV27; a weak D match, TRBD2 (5 bases). The CDR3 is 11 amino acids. CDR1 and CDR2 (germline): MNHEY, SMNVEV (reference sequence). Trimming shortened V by 6 bases and J by 3 bases, and 6 bases separated the two germline ends. The CDR3 region is CASSDYYEQYF. CDR3 DNA sequence: TGTGCCAGCAGCGACTACTACGAGCAGTACTTC.

The chain carries TRBV2 and TRBJ2-1; 10 bases are a match to TRBD2. CDR1 and CDR2 (germline): SNHLY, FYNNEI. V gave up 4 bases and J gave up 0 bases; unmatched junction bases: 3. The CDR3 is 16 amino acids. CDR3 sequence reads: CASSVRLAGSYNEQFF. Here the CDR3 DNA reads TGTGCCAGCAGTGTTCGACTAGCGGGCTCCTACAATGAGCAGTTCTTC.

By its share, this clone is medium-sized. The chain has TRBV7-9 and TRBJ1-2; unclear D gene. This CDR3 contains 15 residues. CDR1 and CDR2 (germline): SEHNR, FQNEAQ (reference sequence). The ends were cut back, 5 bases at V and 5 bases at J, with 18 bases in the middle. The CDR3 region has the DNA TGTGCCAGCAGCGAGGAGGCCCAATATTTTTATGGCTACACCTTC. This encodes CASSEEAQYFYGYTF.

The chain joins TRBV30 to TRBJ1-2; D is unclear. Germline V CDR1 and CDR2: GTSNPN, SVGIG (reference sequence). This CDR3 has 12 residues. The V gene lost 2 bases and the J gene lost 4 bases, with 8 bases spanning the gap. DNA for the CDR3: TGTGCCTGGAGTAGGGCGGGCTATGGCTACACCTTC. This encodes CAWSRAGYGYTF.

The rearrangement links TRBV6-1 to TRBJ2-7; 14 bases are shared with TRBD2. There are 13 residues in the CDR3. The ends lost 9 bases at V and 5 bases at J; junction bases unmatched: 3. CDR1 and CDR2 from the germline V gene are MNHNS and SASEGT. Written as DNA, the CDR3 is TGTGCCAGTAGACTAGCGGGGGGGGACGAGCAGTACTTC. Translation gives CASRLAGGDEQYF.

This sequence joins TRBV7-2 and TRBJ1-2, with D possibly TRBD1 on 5 matching bases. Trimming shortened V by 1 base and J by 9 bases, and 9 bases separated the two germline ends. Germline V lookup: CDR1 SGHTA, CDR2 FQGNSA. The length of the CDR3 is 12 residues. CDR3 region: CASSLGGGSYTF. The DNA of the CDR3 is TGTGCCAGCAGCTTAGGGGGGGGTAGCTACACCTTC. The complete variable domain, with remaining parts taken from reference TRBV7-2 and TRBJ1-2, reads GAGVSQSPSNKVTEKGKDVELRCDPISGHTALYWYRQSLGQGLEFLIYFQGNSAPDKSGLPSDRFSAERTGGSVSTLTIQRTQQEDSAVYLCASSLGGGSYTFGSGTRLTVV.

V is TRBV30 and J is TRBJ1-6, with TRBD1 as a possible D gene (6 bases). This CDR3 comprises 12 residues. Trimming stripped 7 bases from V and 9 bases from J, with 13 bases between. Germline V gene sequence: CDR1 GTSNPN, CDR2 SVGIG (reference sequence). The CDR3 nucleotides read TGTGCCTCGACCCGGGACACTTCACCCCTCCACTTT. Its translation: CASTRDTSPLHF. Full variable domain (remainder filled in from reference TRBV30 and TRBJ1-6): SQTIHQWPATLVQPVGSPLSLECTVEGTSNPNLYWYRQAAGRGLQLLFYSVGIGQISSEVPQNLSASRPQDRQFILSSKKLLLSDSGFYLCASTRDTSPLHFGNGTRLTVT.

In DNA form, the CDR3 reads TGCGCCAGCAGCTGGGGAGGCAGGGGGTACTCCTACGAGCAGTACTTC. It yields the protein CASSWGGRGYSYEQYF. This chain connects TRBV5-1 to TRBJ2-7, with D tentatively TRBD1 (7 bases). Trimming removed 3 bases at V and 0 bases at J, with 16 bases between. The CDR3 sequence is 16 residues long. The germline V gene has CDR1 SGHRS and CDR2 YFSETQ.

The chain is built from TRBV5-4 and TRBJ1-1; D not resolved. V shed 4 bases and J shed 7 bases, with 11 bases lying between them. The CDR3 sequence is 12 residues long. Per germline, CDR1 SGHNT and CDR2 YYREEE (reference sequence). This CDR3 reads CASSPGTVEAFF. CDR3 bases: TGTGCCAGCAGCCCGGGAACGGTTGAAGCTTTCTTT.

The chain recombines TRBV5-4 with TRBJ1-2; 7 bases align to TRBD1. CDR3 length: 16 residues. Trimming at V came to 0 bases and at J to 6 bases, leaving 11 bases not matched to a gene. The V gene's germline CDR1 is SGHNT and CDR2 YYREEE (reference sequence). CDR3 region: CASSLGDRAIVDGYTF. The CDR3, as DNA: TGTGCCAGCAGCTTGGGTGACAGGGCGATTGTGGATGGCTACACCTTC.

CDR3 region: CASSQEIAGIYEQYF. The CDR3 bases are TGTGCCAGCAGCCAAGAGATAGCGGGGATCTACGAGCAGTACTTC. This rearrangement joins TRBV4-2 to TRBJ2-7, with 8 bases fitting TRBD2. The CDR3 loop spans 15 amino acids. CDR1 and CDR2 from the germline V gene are LGHNA and YNFKEQ. The V gene end was trimmed by 0 bases and the J gene end by 3 bases; junction bases not matched to a gene: 4.

The chain joins TRBV6-5 to TRBJ2-1; weak D call: TRBD2 (5 bases). The CDR3 has 15 residues. Germline CDR1 reads MNHEY; CDR2 reads SVGAGI. The V end was cut by 0 bases, the J end by 13 bases, with 19 bases between. For the CDR3, the DNA is TGTGCCAGCAGTTACTCCCCTGTCGGGGTGGGAAAACAGTTCTTC. It is translated as CASSYSPVGVGKQFF.

This clone occurred once. This is likely an artifact of a read error, given a far larger clone one base away. The J gene is TRBJ1-4, the V gene TRBV30; TRBD1 matches at 10 bases. Germline assignment: CDR1 GTSNPN and CDR2 SVGIG (reference sequence). The CDR3 runs to 15 residues. V gave up 0 bases and J gave up 7 bases; unmatched junction bases: 5. The CDR3 protein is CAWSVQGQGSEKLFF. Here the CDR3 DNA reads TGTGCCTGGAGTGTACAGGGACAGGGGTCTGAAAAACTGTTTTTT.

This chain connects TRBV6-5 to TRBJ1-2; D uncertain. The CDR3 is 10 residues long. Germline V gene sequence: CDR1 MNHEY, CDR2 SVGAGI. With 8 bases removed from V and 7 bases from J, the gap between germline ends came to 8 bases. The CDR3 reads CASWAGGYTF. CDR3 nucleotide sequence: TGTGCCAGCTGGGCGGGTGGCTACACCTTC.

The rearrangement links TRBV6-5 to TRBJ1-5; no firm D call. Trimming left V 6 bases short and J 7 bases short, with 13 bases between. Germline values: CDR1 MNHEY, CDR2 SVGAGI. The CDR3 loop spans 13 amino acids. In DNA, the CDR3 is TGTGCCAGCAGCCCGGATGGCGCCCAGCCCCAGCATTTT. Its protein is CASSPDGAQPQHF.

This chain joins TRBV9 and TRBJ2-2, with a weak D call TRBD2 (6 bases). Per germline, CDR1 SGDLS and CDR2 YYNGEE. The length of the CDR3 is 14 residues. The ends were cut back, 5 bases at V and 7 bases at J, with 15 bases in the middle. CDR3 amino acids: CASSWDSHRGELFF. CDR3 sequence (DNA): TGTGCCAGCAGTTGGGACTCCCACCGCGGGGAGCTGTTTTTT.

The V and J genes are TRBV6-6 and TRBJ1-1; the D gene is possibly TRBD1 (6 bases). Germline loops: CDR1 MNHNY, CDR2 SVGAGI (reference sequence). V shed 7 bases and J shed 5 bases, with 23 bases lying between them. This CDR3 comprises 16 residues. This chain's CDR3 is CASTIKGGERETEAFF. The CDR3 region has the DNA TGTGCCAGCACTATAAAAGGGGGGGAGAGGGAGACTGAAGCTTTCTTT.

This sequence joins TRBV2 and TRBJ2-5; the match to TRBD2 covers 9 bases. Germline V CDR1 and CDR2: SNHLY, FYNNEI. The V gene end was trimmed by 7 bases and the J gene end by 1 base; junction bases not matched to a gene: 7. CDR3 length equals 15 residues. DNA of the CDR3: TGTGCCAGCAACTCCTGGCGGGGGGGCCAAGAGACCCAGTACTTC. It translates to CASNSWRGGQETQYF.

About this clone: Other DNA sequences of this sample code for an identical CDR3. The genes are TRBV6-5 and TRBJ2-7; D may be TRBD2 (7 bases). Germline CDR1 reads MNHEY; CDR2 reads SVGAGI. This CDR3 contains 15 residues. V was shortened by 6 bases and J by 2 bases, with 17 bases between the two germline ends. CDR3 loop: CASRVSEGGPYEQYF. In DNA, the CDR3 is TGTGCCAGCAGGGTTAGTGAGGGGGGGCCCTACGAGCAGTACTTC.

The V call is TRBV4-2, the J call TRBJ1-2; D is possibly TRBD1 (5 bases). From germline, CDR1 is LGHNA and CDR2 YNFKEQ. The V end lost 4 bases, the J end lost 2 bases, and 11 bases lay between the germline ends. The length of the CDR3 is 14 residues. For the CDR3, the DNA is TGTGCCAGCAGCCCCCTCGGGGGGAACTATGGCTACACCTTC. Residues: CASSPLGGNYGYTF.